This paragraph covers one T cell receptor (beta chain) sequence. What it binds is unknown. The junction and the germline gene differ at one end; a read error may be behind it. The source of the sample is a study of cytomegalovirus exposure and HLA in healthy donors. Study-wide results and limits: A later analysis linked a missense DCLRE1C variant to TCR beta V- and J-gene trimming.

Germline values: CDR1 SGHTA, CDR2 FQGTGA. This CDR3 has 13 amino acids. The PCR contained 60 Vbeta and 13 Jbeta primers. Sequenced by immunoSEQ multiplex PCR; TCRdb stores in-frame clones only, minus some. The table has around 140,000 clones, just under 85% seen once; the top ten hold under 10%. The chain employs TRBV7-3 and TRBJ1-2, with TRBD1 matching over 9 bases. Material: PBMCs. This sequence originates from a woman in her sixties in good health and CMV-seropositive. The CDR3 loop is CASSVTGGGGYTF. Written as DNA, the CDR3 is TGTGCCAGCAGCGTAACAGGGGGCGGTGGCTACACCTTC.